This T cell receptor (beta chain) was sequenced during a study of cytomegalovirus exposure and HLA in healthy donors. With respect to this clone: As yet, its antigen is unknown.

The CDR3 runs to 14 residues. Germline V gene sequence: CDR1 SGDLS, CDR2 YYNGEE. Trimming removed 6 bases from V and 0 bases from J, with 11 bases in between. PCR employed 60 Vbeta and 13 Jbeta primers. TCRdb keeps only in-frame clones here, not all; method: immunoSEQ multiplex PCR. The sample table includes roughly 140,000 clones. The study, taken as a whole, reports: Another analysis was done later, and it associated around 16,000 TCR beta sequences with HLA alleles at 0.05 false discovery rate. CMV serostatus was the only recorded immune exposure for donors. Rare TCR sequences predominated, though certain public TCRs were found in many donors.

Sequencing was performed on PBMCs. The chain joins TRBV9 to TRBJ2-3, with D tentatively TRBD2 (6 bases). The clonotype originates from a male donor in good health and CMV-seronegative. CDR3 coding DNA: TGTGCCAGCACAGCGGGTTCTAGCACAGATACGCAGTATTTT. It encodes CASTAGSSTDTQYF.